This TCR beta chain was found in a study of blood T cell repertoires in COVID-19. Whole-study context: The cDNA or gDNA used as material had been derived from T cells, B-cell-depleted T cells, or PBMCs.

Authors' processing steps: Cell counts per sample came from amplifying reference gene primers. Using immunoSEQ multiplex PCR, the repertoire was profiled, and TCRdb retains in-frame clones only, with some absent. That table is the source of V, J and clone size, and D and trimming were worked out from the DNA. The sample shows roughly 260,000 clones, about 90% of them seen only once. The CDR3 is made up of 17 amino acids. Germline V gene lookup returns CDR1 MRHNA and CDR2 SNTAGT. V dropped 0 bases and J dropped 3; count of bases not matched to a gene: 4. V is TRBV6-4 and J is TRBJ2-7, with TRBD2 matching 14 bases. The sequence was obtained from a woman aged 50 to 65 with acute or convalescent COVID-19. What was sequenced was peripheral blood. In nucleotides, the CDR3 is TGTGCCAGCAGTGACTCGAGACTAGCGGGAGGGTACTACGAGCAGTACTTC. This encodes CASSDSRLAGGYYEQYF.